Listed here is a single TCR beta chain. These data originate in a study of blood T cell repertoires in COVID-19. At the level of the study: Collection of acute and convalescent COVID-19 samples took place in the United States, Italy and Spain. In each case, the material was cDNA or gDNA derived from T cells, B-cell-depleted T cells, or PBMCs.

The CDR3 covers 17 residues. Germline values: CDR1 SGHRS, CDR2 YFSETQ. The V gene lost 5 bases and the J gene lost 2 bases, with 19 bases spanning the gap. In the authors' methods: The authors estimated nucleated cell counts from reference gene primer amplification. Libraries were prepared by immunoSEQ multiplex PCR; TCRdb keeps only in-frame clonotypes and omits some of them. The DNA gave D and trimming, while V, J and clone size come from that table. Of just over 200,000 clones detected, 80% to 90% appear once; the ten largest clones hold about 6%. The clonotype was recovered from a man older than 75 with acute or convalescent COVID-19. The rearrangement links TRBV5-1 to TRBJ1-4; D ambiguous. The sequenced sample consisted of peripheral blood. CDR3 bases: TGCGCCAGCAGGGGGAGCGGACGGACTACCACTAATGAAAAACTGTTTTTT. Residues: CASRGSGRTTTNEKLFF. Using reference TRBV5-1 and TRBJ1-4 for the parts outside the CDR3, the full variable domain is KAGVTQTPRYLIKTRGQQVTLSCSPISGHRSVSWYQQTPGQGLQFLFEYFSETQRNKGNFPGRFSGRQFSNSRSEMNVSTLELGDSALYLCASRGSGRTTTNEKLFFGSGTQLSVL.